This T cell receptor beta chain was obtained from a study of cytomegalovirus exposure and HLA in healthy donors. Notes on the study in general: In vitro data verified a few CMV-associated chains as specific for CMV antigens. Overall, approximately 150 TCR beta chains were annotated as cytomegalovirus-associated. The dataset shows that most TCR sequences were rare, while some public TCRs occurred in many donors.

The data were produced by immunoSEQ multiplex PCR, yet TCRdb's version contains in-frame clones alone and is incomplete. The sample carries about 240,000 clones, 85% to 90% recorded once. In the case of this clone: Its target is unknown.

The TCR comes from a man in his late teens or twenties in good health and CMV-seronegative. The sample consisted of PBMCs.

CDR3 region: CASRISAGGAHYEQYF. CDR3 DNA sequence: TGTGCCAGTAGGATATCAGCGGGAGGAGCACACTACGAGCAGTACTTC. V gene TRBV19 combines with J gene TRBJ2-7; 9 bases agree with TRBD2. Trimming cost V 6 bases and J 3 bases; bases outside gene matches: 12. From germline, CDR1 is LNHDA and CDR2 SQIVND (reference sequence). The CDR3 is made up of 16 amino acids. The full variable domain, rest sourced from reference TRBV19 and TRBJ2-7, is DGGITQSPKYLFRKEGQNVTLSCEQNLNHDAMYWYRQDPGQGLRLIYYSQIVNDFQKGDIAEGYSVSREKKESFPLTVTSAQKNPTAFYLCASRISAGGAHYEQYFGPGTRLTVT.